This entry features one TCR beta chain sequence. The antigen remains undetermined. The PCR used 60 Vbeta and 13 Jbeta primers. This table comes from immunoSEQ multiplex PCR, and its TCRdb copy is limited to in-frame clones, with some not included. The data contain 150,000 to 180,000 clones, about 75% of them singletons. This record comes from a study of cytomegalovirus exposure and HLA in healthy donors. Study-wide results and caveats: Cytomegalovirus-associated TCR beta chains were listed, numbering some 170.

Sequencing was done on a sample of PBMCs. This receptor was obtained from a man between 18 and 35 years old in good health and CMV-seronegative.

The CDR3 is CASSFGQGFYNSPLHF. The CDR3 DNA reads TGTGCCAGCAGCTTCGGACAGGGGTTCTATAATTCACCCCTCCACTTT. This chain links TRBV7-6 with TRBJ1-6; 9 bases fit TRBD1. This CDR3 contains 16 residues. The junction had 3 bases not matched to a gene; V was cut back by 3 bases and J by 3 bases. CDR1 is SGHVS and CDR2 is FNYEAQ in the germline V gene.